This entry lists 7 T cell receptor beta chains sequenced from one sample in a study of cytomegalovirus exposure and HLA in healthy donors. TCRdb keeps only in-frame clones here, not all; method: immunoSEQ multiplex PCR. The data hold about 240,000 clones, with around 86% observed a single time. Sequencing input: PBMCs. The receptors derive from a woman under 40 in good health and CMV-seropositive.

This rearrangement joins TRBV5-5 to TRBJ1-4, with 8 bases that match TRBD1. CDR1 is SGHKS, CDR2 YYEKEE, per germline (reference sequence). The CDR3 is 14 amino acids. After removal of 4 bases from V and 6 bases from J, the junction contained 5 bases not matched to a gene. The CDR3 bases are TGTGCCAGCAGCCTGACAGGGGACTATGAAAAACTGTTTTTT. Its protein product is CASSLTGDYEKLFF.

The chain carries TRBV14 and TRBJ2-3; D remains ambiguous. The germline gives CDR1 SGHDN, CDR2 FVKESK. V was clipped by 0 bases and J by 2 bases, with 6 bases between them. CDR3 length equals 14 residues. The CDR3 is CASSQDHNTDTQYF. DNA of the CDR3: TGTGCCAGCAGCCAAGATCACAACACAGATACGCAGTATTTT. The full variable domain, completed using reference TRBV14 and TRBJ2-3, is EAGVTQFPSHSVIEKGQTVTLRCDPISGHDNLYWYRRVMGKEIKFLLHFVKESKQDESGMPNNRFLAERTGGTYSTLKVQPAELEDSGVYFCASSQDHNTDTQYFGPGTRLTVL.

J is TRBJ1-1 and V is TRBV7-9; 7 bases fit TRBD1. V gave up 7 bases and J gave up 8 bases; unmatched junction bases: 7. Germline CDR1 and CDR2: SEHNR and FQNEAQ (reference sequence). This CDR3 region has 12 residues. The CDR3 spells CASTRDSQEAFF. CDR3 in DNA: TGTGCCAGCACCCGGGACAGCCAAGAAGCTTTCTTT. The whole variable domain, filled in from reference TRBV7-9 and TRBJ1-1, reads DTGVSQNPRHKITKRGQNVTFRCDPISEHNRLYWYRQTLGQGPEFLTYFQNEAQLEKSRLLSDRFSAERPKGSFSTLEIQRTEQGDSAMYLCASTRDSQEAFFGQGTRLTVV.

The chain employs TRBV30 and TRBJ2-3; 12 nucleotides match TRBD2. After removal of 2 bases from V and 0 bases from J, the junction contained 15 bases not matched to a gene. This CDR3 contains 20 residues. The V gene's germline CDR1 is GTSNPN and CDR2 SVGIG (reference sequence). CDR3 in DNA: TGTGCCTGGAGTCGGCTAGCGGGAGGGCCCTCGGCGGTGAGCACAGATACGCAGTATTTT. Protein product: CAWSRLAGGPSAVSTDTQYF.

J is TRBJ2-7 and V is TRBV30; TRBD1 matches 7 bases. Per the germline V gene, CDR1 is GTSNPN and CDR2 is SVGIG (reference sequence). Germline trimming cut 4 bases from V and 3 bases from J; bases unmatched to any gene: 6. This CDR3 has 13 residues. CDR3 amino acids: CAWTQGTHYEQYF. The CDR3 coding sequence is TGTGCCTGGACACAGGGGACCCACTACGAGCAGTACTTC.

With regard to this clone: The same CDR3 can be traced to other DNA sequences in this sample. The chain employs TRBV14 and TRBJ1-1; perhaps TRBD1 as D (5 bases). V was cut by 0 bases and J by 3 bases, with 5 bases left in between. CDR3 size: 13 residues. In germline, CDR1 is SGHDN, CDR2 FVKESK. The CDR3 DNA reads TGTGCCAGCAGCCAAGACAGGGACACTGAAGCTTTCTTT. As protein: CASSQDRDTEAFF.

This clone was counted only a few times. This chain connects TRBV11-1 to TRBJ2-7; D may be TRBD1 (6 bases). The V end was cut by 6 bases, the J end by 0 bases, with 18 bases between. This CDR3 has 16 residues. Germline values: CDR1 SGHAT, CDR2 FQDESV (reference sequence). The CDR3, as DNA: TGTGCCAGCAGTTTCTCGACAGGCTCCCTCTCCTACGAGCAGTACTTC. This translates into CASSFSTGSLSYEQYF.